The 25 T cell receptor beta chains given below trace back to one sample, sequenced in a study of vaccination effects on CD4 cells after COVID-19. These receptors are not linked to any known antigen. Here immunoSEQ multiplex PCR was the method, and the copy in TCRdb shows in-frame clones only, minus some. The sample has some 41,000 clones; about three fifths are singletons. Viral peptide pool expansion of antigen-specific CD4+ T cells preceded sequencing in the ViraFEST assay. Following 10 days of culture, CD4+ T cells were isolated. The study found no prior SARS-CoV-2 infection in the vaccine recipients, who tested negative for nucleocapsid antibodies. The specimen comprised CD4+ T cells from PBMCs cultured with HCoV-OC43 spike peptides, sampled before COVID-19 vaccination. The subset: HCoV-OC43 spike overlapping peptide pool stimulation. These receptor sequences come from a human donor who received a COVID-19 vaccine.

This clone was detected once. The chain combines TRBV18 with TRBJ1-5; no firm D call. Germline values: CDR1 KGHSH, CDR2 LQKENI. Trimming removed 5 bases at V and 4 bases at J, with 6 bases between. The CDR3 spans 12 residues. This CDR3 reads CASSSPNQPQHF. For the CDR3, the DNA is TGTGCCAGCTCATCCCCGAATCAGCCCCAGCATTTT.

This clone appeared a single time. The V and J genes are TRBV9 and TRBJ1-5, with D uncertain. The ends were cut back, 3 bases at V and 2 bases at J, with 12 bases in the middle. Per the germline V gene, CDR1 is SGDLS and CDR2 is YYNGEE. This CDR3 contains 15 residues. This CDR3 reads CASSGRGGGNQPQHF. The CDR3 DNA sequence: TGTGCCAGCAGCGGGAGAGGTGGGGGCAATCAGCCCCAGCATTTT.

The chain joins TRBV11-2 to TRBJ1-5, with TRBD1 matching 9 bases. The CDR3 is made up of 15 amino acids. V gave up 4 bases and J gave up 1 base; unmatched junction bases: 2. The V gene's germline CDR1 is SGHAT and CDR2 FQNNGV. This CDR3 is CASSWGTGSNQPQHF. DNA of the CDR3: TGTGCCAGCAGCTGGGGGACAGGGAGCAATCAGCCCCAGCATTTT.

This clone has a single count. V gene TRBV6-5 combines with J gene TRBJ1-5; D gene unclear. Germline CDR1 and CDR2: MNHEY and SVGAGI. V dropped 6 bases and J dropped 0 bases, with 9 bases sitting between them. The CDR3 totals 14 residues. The CDR3 reads CASRTGYSNQPQHF. The CDR3 bases are TGTGCCAGCAGAACGGGGTATAGCAATCAGCCCCAGCATTTT.

The chain employs TRBV3-1 (or the pseudogene TRBV3-2) and TRBJ1-3, with D uncertain. V shed 4 bases and J shed 3 bases, with 10 bases lying between them. Germline CDR1 and CDR2: LGHDT and YNNKEL (reference sequence). The CDR3 spans 14 residues. The CDR3 coding sequence is TGTGCCAGCAGCCCCCTCGGGGTTGGAAACACCATATATTTT. This encodes CASSPLGVGNTIYF.

The chain joins TRBV3-1 (or the pseudogene TRBV3-2) to TRBJ2-3; TRBD1 agrees at 8 bases. The CDR3 has 15 amino acids. Germline CDR1 is LGHDT and CDR2 is YNNKEL (reference sequence). J was trimmed by 5 bases and V by 2 bases; bases with no gene match: 6. The CDR3 is CASSQQWTGRDTQYF. The CDR3 DNA follows: TGTGCCAGCAGCCAACAGTGGACAGGGAGAGATACGCAGTATTTT.

By share of the sample, this clone is medium-sized (0.01 to 0.1%). The chain links TRBV19 to TRBJ2-4; 15 positions agree with TRBD2. Germline lookup yields CDR1 LNHDA and CDR2 SQIVND (reference sequence). The trim removed 7 bases at V and 0 bases at J, leaving 4 bases unmatched. The CDR3 is 17 amino acids. CDR3 in DNA: TGTGCCAGTACCCGGACTAGCGGGGGGGTAGCCAAAAACATTCAGTACTTC. This translates into CASTRTSGGVAKNIQYF.

The chain is built from TRBV11-3 and TRBJ2-3; TRBD2 matches at 7 bases. Germline CDR1 SGHNT, CDR2 YENEEA. This CDR3 region has 15 residues. V was clipped by 3 bases and J by 3 bases; unmatched bases: 6. CDR3 in amino acids: CASSLGAGITDTQYF. Written as DNA, the CDR3 is TGTGCCAGCAGCTTGGGAGCGGGGATTACAGATACGCAGTATTTT.

The chain links TRBV24-1 to TRBJ2-4; tentative D call: TRBD2 (6 bases). This CDR3 is 15 amino acids long. With 2 bases removed from V and 6 bases from J, the gap between germline ends came to 13 bases. CDR1 and CDR2 from the germline V gene are KGHDR and SFDVKD. CDR3 residues: CATSDSGTHGNIQYF. CDR3 sequence (DNA): TGTGCCACCAGTGATTCTGGGACTCACGGAAACATTCAGTACTTC.

The rearrangement links TRBV29-1 to TRBJ2-1; 9 bases agree with TRBD2. With 0 bases clipped from V and 3 bases from J, the junction kept 3 bases outside the gene matches. CDR3 size: 15 residues. Germline V gene sequence: CDR1 SQVTM, CDR2 ANQGSEA. CDR3 DNA: TGCAGCGTTGAAGACAGACTAGCGGACTACAATGAGCAGTTCTTC. The encoded protein is CSVEDRLADYNEQFF.

The table lists this clone with a count of one. The genes are TRBV14 and TRBJ2-7, with D perhaps matching TRBD1 (6 bases). Germline V lookup: CDR1 SGHDN, CDR2 FVKESK. The CDR3 loop spans 14 amino acids. Trimming left V 4 bases short and J 5 bases short, with 15 bases between. CDR3 sequence (DNA): TGTGCCAGCAGCCGACAGGCAAGGGTAGACGAGCAGTACTTC. Translation: CASSRQARVDEQYF.

The rearrangement uses TRBV6-5 and TRBJ1-3, with D possibly being TRBD1 (6 bases). With 5 bases removed from V and 0 bases from J, the gap between germline ends came to 11 bases. The germline CDR1 and CDR2 sequences are MNHEY and SVGAGI. CDR3 length equals 15 residues. The CDR3 nucleotides read TGTGCCAGCAGTCTGACAGGACACTCTGGAAACACCATATATTTT. Protein product: CASSLTGHSGNTIYF.

This clone has just one count. The rearrangement joins TRBV19 to TRBJ2-3; D gene uncertain. The CDR3 length is 11 residues. Trimming removed 5 bases at V and 4 bases at J, with 4 bases between. In germline, CDR1 is LNHDA, CDR2 SQIVND (reference sequence). DNA for the CDR3: TGTGCCAGTAGTCGGGCAGATACGCAGTATTTT. Its protein is CASSRADTQYF.

Note on this clone: This sample includes further DNA sequences coding for the same CDR3. The V call is TRBV5-5, the J call TRBJ2-5; 9 positions match TRBD1. The CDR3 sequence is 14 residues long. V dropped 4 bases and J dropped 2; count of bases not matched to a gene: 3. Germline V gene data show CDR1 as SGHKS and CDR2 as YYEKEE (reference sequence). DNA of the CDR3: TGTGCCAGCAGCCCCGGACAGGGGCAAGAGACCCAGTACTTC. Its translation: CASSPGQGQETQYF.

This clone was counted a few times. The chain has TRBV9 and TRBJ1-1; possibly TRBD1 for D (5 bases). The length of the CDR3 is 14 residues. The germline V and J ends were trimmed by 0 bases and 4 bases, with 10 bases remaining between them. Germline V CDR1 and CDR2: SGDLS, YYNGEE. The CDR3 DNA reads as TGTGCCAGCAGCGTAGTTAGGGACCCCACTGAAGCTTTCTTT. This codes for CASSVVRDPTEAFF.

This rearrangement joins TRBV2 to TRBJ2-7, with D possibly being TRBD2 (5 bases). The CDR3 consists of 11 residues. Germline V gene lookup returns CDR1 SNHLY and CDR2 FYNNEI. The ends were cut back, 5 bases at V and 5 bases at J, with 7 bases in the middle. Here the CDR3 DNA reads TGTGCCAGCAGTCGGCGGGACGAGCAGTACTTC. Amino acids: CASSRRDEQYF.

In nucleotides, the CDR3 is TGTGCCAGCAGTTATTCTGGGGTGGAGAACACTGAAGCTTTCTTT. The encoded protein is CASSYSGVENTEAFF. This chain joins TRBV6-6 and TRBJ1-1; the D is unclear. The length of the CDR3 is 15 residues. Germline V CDR1 and CDR2: MNHNY, SVGAGI (reference sequence). Trimming removed 3 bases from V and 1 base from J, with 12 bases in between.

The DNA for the CDR3 is TGTGCCAGCAGCCGCCGGGTGGGGGTCGCCGGAGAGACCCAGTACTTC. Its translation is CASSRRVGVAGETQYF. The chain is built from TRBV7-2 and TRBJ2-5; either TRBD1 or TRBD2 may supply D (5 bases each). Germline CDR1 and CDR2: SGHTA and FQGNSA. This CDR3 spans 16 amino acids. Deletions cut 5 bases from V and 4 bases from J, with 20 bases between.

This rearrangement joins TRBV6-1 to TRBJ2-2; 9 bases fit TRBD1. The CDR3 sequence is 14 residues long. The germline V gene encodes CDR1 MNHNS and CDR2 SASEGT. V was clipped by 1 base and J by 6 bases; unmatched bases: 0. CDR3 DNA: TGTGCCAGCAGTGAAGGGACAGGGGCCGGGGAGCTGTTTTTT. Protein: CASSEGTGAGELFF.

The rearrangement links TRBV18 to TRBJ1-1; D uncertain. V lost 2 bases to trimming and J lost 1 base, with 5 bases between them. Germline V gene data show CDR1 as KGHSH and CDR2 as LQKENI. This CDR3 has 13 amino acids. CDR3 nucleotide sequence: TGTGCCAGCTCACCAAGGACGAACACTGAAGCTTTCTTT. Encoded protein: CASSPRTNTEAFF.

The chain recombines TRBV4-2 with TRBJ1-2; D unclear. V was pared by 1 base and J by 3 bases, with 6 bases between. Per the germline V gene, CDR1 is LGHNA and CDR2 is YNFKEQ. The CDR3 contains 13 residues. CDR3 coding DNA: TGTGCCAGCAGCCAAGGCGTGGACTATGGCTACACCTTC. Its translation: CASSQGVDYGYTF.

This rearrangement joins TRBV7-8 to TRBJ1-1; the D is unclear. CDR3 length equals 13 residues. Germline lookup yields CDR1 SGHVS and CDR2 FQNEAQ. The CDR3 DNA follows: TGTGTTACGGGGTGGGGAACGAACACTGAAGCTTTCTTT. Residues: CVTGWGTNTEAFF.

V and J are TRBV7-9 and TRBJ1-3; D call uncertain. This CDR3 spans 15 amino acids. Per the germline V gene, CDR1 is SEHNR and CDR2 is FQNEAQ (reference sequence). The V and J ends lost 2 bases and 0 bases respectively, with 8 bases between them. In DNA, the CDR3 is TGTGCCAGCAGCTTACGGGGTAGCTCTGGAAACACCATATATTTT. Translated, it gives CASSLRGSSGNTIYF.

The rearrangement links TRBV5-1 to TRBJ2-5, with TRBD2 identical over 7 bases. Germline-derived CDR1 and CDR2 are SGHRS and YFSETQ. J gave up 3 bases and V 4 bases, and 9 bases lay outside the gene matches. This CDR3 has 15 residues. The DNA for the CDR3 is TGCGCCAGCAGCCACAATGTAGGACTAGAAGAGACCCAGTACTTC. It yields the protein CASSHNVGLEETQYF.

The J gene is TRBJ1-2, the V gene TRBV30, with 7 nucleotides matching TRBD1. With 4 bases clipped from V and 1 base from J, the junction kept 0 bases outside the gene matches. Germline V CDR1 and CDR2: GTSNPN, SVGIG (reference sequence). This CDR3 comprises 12 residues. This CDR3 is CAWTGGNYGYTF. For the CDR3, the DNA is TGTGCCTGGACAGGGGGTAACTATGGCTACACCTTC.